This T cell receptor (beta chain) derives from a study of T cell responses to AZD1222 COVID-19 vaccine. This CDR3 contains 13 residues. The germline V gene encodes CDR1 ENHRY and CDR2 SYGVKD. The germline V and J ends were trimmed by 7 bases and 6 bases, with 12 bases remaining between them. The table came from immunoSEQ multiplex PCR; TCRdb's copy has only in-frame clones and leaves some out. The table records about 150,000 clones, approximately 91% of them present only once. This receptor was identified in an adult who received the AZD1222 COVID-19 vaccine. V is TRBV10-3 and J is TRBJ2-2; D is possibly TRBD2 (5 bases). The sequenced sample was peripheral blood, obtained 28 days after the second AZD1222 dose. CDR3 in amino acids: CAITSLEAGELFF. The CDR3 bases are TGTGCCATCACTTCCTTGGAGGCCGGGGAGCTGTTTTTT.